Presented here are 20 T cell receptor beta chains from one specimen sequenced in a study of neurological immune-mediated disorders (dated by TCRdb to about 2019). Library preparation was by 5' RACE. The instrument given in TCRdb is Illumina HiSeq 2500. TCRdb's own reprocessing of the public reads used fastp at Q25 and MiXCR and kept productive beta chains. Rows with one shared CDR3 protein collapse into an entry with the most common genes and DNA. The sample table contains 55,000 to 60,000 distinct CDR3 sequences; only one count was recorded for under 4.5% of them. The ten largest clones add up to approximately 3.4% of the sample. The sample comprised PBMCs. These receptors originate from a woman aged 30 to 39 with multiple sclerosis.

This clonotype was counted ten times or more. The gene calls are TRBV12-3 or TRBV12-4 and TRBJ1-2; D unresolved. The CDR3 is made up of 11 amino acids. The V end was cut by 1 base, the J end by 8 bases, with 5 bases between. The CDR3 DNA reads TGTGCCAGCAGTTTAGGCGTCGGCTACACCTTC. It codes for CASSLGVGYTF.

This clonotype was recorded many times. This rearrangement joins TRBV4-1 to TRBJ2-5; D call uncertain. The CDR3 loop spans 13 amino acids. Trimming removed 4 bases from V and 5 bases from J, with 11 bases in between. Germline CDR1 and CDR2: MGHRA and YSYEKL. The CDR3 DNA sequence: TGCGCCAGCAGCCGCCTAACCAGCGAGACCCAGTACTTC. Protein product: CASSRLTSETQYF.

At least ten counts were recorded for this clonotype. V and J are TRBV3-1 and TRBJ1-1; D not resolved. CDR3 length: 14 residues. The germline V gene has CDR1 LGHDT and CDR2 YNNKEL (reference sequence). Trimming removed 7 bases at V and 0 bases at J, with 12 bases between. The DNA of the CDR3 is TGTGCCAGCACGCTCGCCACAGTGAACACTGAAGCTTTCTTT. It translates to CASTLATVNTEAFF.

This clonotype has ten or more counts. The chain links TRBV19 to TRBJ2-1; 11 bases are a match to TRBD2. The CDR3 length is 15 residues. Germline CDR1 reads LNHDA; CDR2 reads SQIVND (reference sequence). V was clipped by 4 bases and J by 1 base; unmatched bases: 0. DNA for the CDR3: TGTGCCAGTAGTAGGACTAGCGGGTCCTACAATGAGCAGTTCTTC. Translation gives CASSRTSGSYNEQFF.

In its sample, this clonotype was seen many times. For the CDR3, the DNA is TGTGCCAGCTCTTATGAGCAGGTTAACACCGGGGAGCTGTTTTTT. Translating gives CASSYEQVNTGELFF. The chain carries TRBV18 and TRBJ2-2; D remains unclear. Between the trimmed V and J ends, which lost 6 bases and 2 bases, there was a span of 13 bases. Per the germline V gene, CDR1 is KGHSH and CDR2 is LQKENI. The CDR3 loop spans 15 amino acids.

This clonotype has ten or more counts. An end of the junction does not agree with germline; a read error may underlie this. This chain joins TRBV29-1 and TRBJ2-1; perhaps TRBD1 as D (6 bases). The CDR3 spans 12 residues. The germline gives CDR1 SQVTM, CDR2 ANQGSEA. CDR3: CSVQEPQGKGFF. Here the CDR3 DNA reads TGCAGCGTTCAAGAGCCCCAGGGGAAGGGGTTCTTC.

There are a few counts of this clonotype. The rearrangement joins TRBV5-6 to TRBJ2-3; 10 bases map to TRBD2. Germline V lookup: CDR1 SGHDT, CDR2 YYEEEE. CDR3 length: 18 amino acids. V was pared by 4 bases and J by 5 bases, with 16 bases of the junction left unmatched. CDR3 amino acids: CASSHLLQRGGPRDTQYF. CDR3 coding DNA: TGTGCCAGCAGCCACCTTCTGCAGCGGGGGGGCCCACGAGATACGCAGTATTTT.

The sample holds many counts of this clonotype. This chain links TRBV14 with TRBJ2-3; unclear D gene. The germline gives CDR1 SGHDN, CDR2 FVKESK. V lost 1 base to trimming and J lost 3 bases, with 8 bases between them. The CDR3 length is 14 residues. CDR3 coding DNA: TGTGCCAGCAGCCAAGTACGGAGTACAGATACGCAGTATTTT. Encoded protein: CASSQVRSTDTQYF.

This clonotype occurred many times. One junction end does not reproduce the germline sequence, and a read error may be involved. J is TRBJ1-6 and V is TRBV6-1; TRBD1 agrees at 7 bases. The CDR3 covers 10 residues. Germline V gene data show CDR1 as MNHNS and CDR2 as SASEGT. CDR3 sequence reads: CASSGGQLNF. Written as DNA, the CDR3 is TGTGCCAGCAGCGGGGGACAGCTCAACTTT.

This clonotype has ten or more counts. The V call is TRBV11-2, the J call TRBJ1-1, with D unresolved. Trimming took off 3 bases at V and 1 base at J, with 9 bases between the two ends. The CDR3 contains 14 residues. Germline CDR1 reads SGHAT; CDR2 reads FQNNGV. The CDR3 DNA reads as TGTGCCAGCAGCTTCGGTGACAAGAACACTGAAGCTTTCTTT. It specifies CASSFGDKNTEAFF.

This clonotype has a count of ten or more. The chain has TRBV15 and TRBJ1-4, with a weak D call TRBD1 (5 bases). CDR1 is LNHNV and CDR2 is YYDKDF in the germline V gene (reference sequence). This CDR3 comprises 15 residues. V was trimmed by 5 bases and J by 5 bases, leaving 15 bases between them. The CDR3 is CATSPRREGNEKLFF. The CDR3, as DNA: TGTGCCACCAGCCCTCGCCGGGAGGGGAATGAAAAACTGTTTTTT.

This clonotype was observed many times. The V and J genes are TRBV10-3 and TRBJ2-3; the D call may be TRBD1 or TRBD2 (6 bases each). The CDR3 has 13 amino acids. With 10 bases removed from V and 6 bases from J, the gap between germline ends came to 17 bases. CDR1 and CDR2 (germline): ENHRY, SYGVKD. This CDR3 is CATTRGLEDTQYF. The DNA for the CDR3 is TGTGCCACCACCCGGGGGCTGGAGGATACGCAGTATTTT.

This clonotype was found a few times. The V and J genes are TRBV11-2 and TRBJ2-5, with D possibly called TRBD1 or TRBD2 (6 bases each). The V gene's germline CDR1 is SGHAT and CDR2 FQNNGV. The CDR3 totals 16 residues. V was shortened by 6 bases and J by 0 bases, with 17 bases between the two germline ends. CDR3 in DNA: TGTGCCAGCAGACTTGTGGGGGCGGGGTACCAAGAGACCCAGTACTTC. This encodes CASRLVGAGYQETQYF.

This clonotype was counted at least ten times. The CDR3 region has the DNA TGCGCCAGCAGCCTAAAGGACCCGAACACCGGGGAGCTGTTTTTT. It encodes CASSLKDPNTGELFF. The chain couples TRBV5-1 to TRBJ2-2; D is uncertain. The CDR3 runs 15 residues. Trimming shortened V by 4 bases and J by 0 bases, and 10 bases separated the two germline ends. Germline CDR1 SGHRS, CDR2 YFSETQ.

This clonotype has a count of ten or more. This rearrangement joins TRBV6-5 to TRBJ1-5, with D perhaps matching TRBD1 (5 bases). Germline V gene lookup returns CDR1 MNHEY and CDR2 SVGAGI. V gave up 4 bases and J gave up 0 bases, with 7 bases separating them. There are 14 residues in the CDR3. CDR3 sequence: CASSSTVSNQPQHF. In nucleotides, the CDR3 is TGTGCCAGCAGTTCGACAGTTAGCAATCAGCCCCAGCATTTT.

The rearrangement links TRBV7-2 to TRBJ2-5; D remains unclear. The CDR3 is 15 residues long. The V end lost 1 base, the J end lost 1 base, and 10 bases lay between the germline ends. Germline V gene lookup returns CDR1 SGHTA and CDR2 FQGNSA. The CDR3 region is CASSLGVTLQETQYF. The CDR3 region has the DNA TGTGCCAGCAGCTTAGGGGTCACCCTCCAAGAGACCCAGTACTTC.

A remark on this clonotype: A much larger clonotype is one base distant, so this may be a read error. This rearrangement joins TRBV28 to TRBJ1-1; D unresolved. V was shortened by 4 bases and J by 4 bases, with 16 bases between the two germline ends. Per the germline V gene, CDR1 is MDHEN and CDR2 is SYDVKM. CDR3 length equals 15 residues. The CDR3 protein is CASSSPGIGPTEAFF. CDR3 nucleotides: TGTGCCAGCAGTTCTCCGGGAATCGGACCCACTGAAGCTTTCTTT.

This clonotype came up many times. The chain combines TRBV18 with TRBJ1-1, with no clear D. Germline CDR1 KGHSH, CDR2 LQKENI. CDR3 length equals 13 residues. Deletions cut 3 bases from V and 2 bases from J, with 7 bases between. The CDR3 DNA is TGTGCCAGCTCACCGACACGAAACACTGAAGCTTTCTTT. It encodes CASSPTRNTEAFF.

This clonotype was recorded many times. J is TRBJ1-5 and V is TRBV5-1, with 8 bases aligning to TRBD1. The CDR3 is 13 residues long. CDR1 is SGHRS, CDR2 YFSETQ, per germline. V trimming: 4 bases; J trimming: 5 bases; junction bases outside the gene matches: 2. The CDR3 coding sequence is TGCGCCAGCAGCCCGACAGGGGATCAGCCCCAGCATTTT. As protein: CASSPTGDQPQHF.

In its sample, this clonotype was seen many times. This chain links TRBV29-1 with TRBJ2-7; 8 nucleotides align to TRBD1. This CDR3 has 13 residues. Germline V lookup: CDR1 SQVTM, CDR2 ANQGSEA. J lost 5 bases, V lost 6 bases, and 9 bases had no gene match. CDR3 region: CSVTKTGAHEQYF. Here the CDR3 DNA reads TGCAGCGTAACAAAGACAGGGGCCCACGAGCAGTACTTC.